This record covers a single T cell receptor beta chain. Its antigen remains unidentified. No base qualities exist here, and no much larger clone lies one base off it. This entry belongs to a study of control samples from healthy donors and cancer patients (dated by TCRdb to the early 2020s). Per the germline V gene (reference sequence), GTSNPN is the CDR1 and SVGIG is the CDR2. The CDR3 contains 16 residues, cysteine and phenylalanine counted. Kept here is only the CDR3 DNA, which spans 48 bases and is read in frame from base 1. The junction shows trimming of 5 bases on V and 4 bases on J, plus 20 bases between the germline ends. The library relied on the immunoSEQ multiplex PCR assay. In its TCRdb copy, this immuneACCESS table keeps in-frame sequences only and misses some clones. Where compared with another copy, unresolved V genes explain less than half of these, and the others have no known cause. Across this sample there are fewer than 110,000 clones, with 85% to 90% seen only once. The top ten clonotypes cover under 10% of the sample.

The V gene is TRBV30 and the J gene is TRBJ2-2; no D gene is confidently identified. The source is a man between 25 and 39 years old in good health. Sequencing input: blood. The DNA is as follows: TGTGCCTGGCACTCCAGCACCCGAGGTGTCACCGGGGAGCTGTTTTTT. Translated, it reads CAWHSSTRGVTGELFF.